The clone carrying this T cell receptor (beta chain) was found once. Its antigen is not identified. Primers for the PCR totalled 60 Vbeta and 13 Jbeta. Sequencing was performed with immunoSEQ multiplex PCR; in TCRdb, only in-frame clones are kept and a portion is missing. Of 100,000 to 150,000 clones listed, about 83% are singletons. This record belongs to a study of cytomegalovirus exposure and HLA in healthy donors. On the study more broadly: Ancestry clustering placed about 86% of a few hundred genotyped donors in the Caucasian-associated cluster.

The CDR3 totals 18 residues. With V trimmed by 6 bases and J by 2 bases, 14 bases remained unmatched. Germline lookup yields CDR1 ENHRY and CDR2 SYGVKD. Study results and caveats: Prior analysis indicated that the majority of TCR beta V segments exhibited productivity approximately 87% or approximately 30% of the time. Using a false discovery rate of 0.05, a later analysis showed that 15,000 to 20,000 TCR beta sequences were associated with HLA alleles.

The chain is built from TRBV10-3 and TRBJ2-3, with TRBD2 identical over 10 bases. The sequencing sample was made of PBMCs. This TCR was sampled from a man under 40 in good health and CMV-seronegative. In DNA, the CDR3 is TGTGCCATCAGGCGAGCCGGTAGGACTAGCGGAACCACAGATACGCAGTATTTT. Protein: CAIRRAGRTSGTTDTQYF.